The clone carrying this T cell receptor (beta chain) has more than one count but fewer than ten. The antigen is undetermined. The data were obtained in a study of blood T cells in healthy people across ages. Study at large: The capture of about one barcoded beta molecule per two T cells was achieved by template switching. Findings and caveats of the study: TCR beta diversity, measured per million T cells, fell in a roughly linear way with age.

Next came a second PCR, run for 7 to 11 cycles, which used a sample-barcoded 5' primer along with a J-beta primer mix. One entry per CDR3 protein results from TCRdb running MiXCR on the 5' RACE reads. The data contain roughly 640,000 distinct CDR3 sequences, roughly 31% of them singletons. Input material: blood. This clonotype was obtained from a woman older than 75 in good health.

The CDR3 protein is CSATKAGTSNQPQHF. CDR3 sequence (DNA): TGCAGTGCTACTAAGGCAGGGACGAGCAATCAGCCCCAGCATTTT. The chain is built from TRBV20-1 and TRBJ1-5; the D gene is possibly TRBD1 (5 bases). V shed 4 bases and J shed 1 base, with 14 bases lying between them. The CDR3 has 15 residues. CDR1 and CDR2 from the germline V gene are DFQATT and SNEGSKA (reference sequence).